The rows below give T cell receptor beta chains drawn from one sample of a study of T-cell memory formation after mild COVID-19. TCRdb redid the calling of the 5' RACE reads with MiXCR, one entry per CDR3 protein. Among more than 300,000 distinct CDR3 sequences listed, 13% to 15% were seen once. Sequenced material: PBMCs or a T cell subset sorted from them (not recorded which). The receptor set was obtained from a man aged 18 to 35 who had mild COVID-19 (a few samples of this study predate the infection). Cell type and time point are not known. Both conserved end residues are part of each CDR3. A D gene is named only where the DNA matches it firmly. Size is omitted from some rows. Given values are once, few, many or a class for expanded clones.

clone_size,d_call,v_call,j_call,cdr3_aa,cdr3_nt
few,TRBD1,TRBV6-1,TRBJ2-1,CASSDRTGGLYNEQFF,TGTGCCAGCAGTGACAGGACAGGGGGCTTGTACAATGAGCAGTTCTTC
few,NA,TRBV7-6,TRBJ2-3,CASSPRQTGALMATDTQYF,TGTGCCAGCAGCCCGAGGCAGACGGGGGCCCTCATGGCCACAGATACGCAGTATTTT
few,TRBD1,TRBV7-9,TRBJ1-1,CASSRQGIDTEAFF,TGTGCCAGCAGCCGACAGGGTATAGACACTGAAGCTTTCTTT
few,NA,TRBV3-1,TRBJ2-1,CASSQRAGEAYNEQFF,TGTGCCAGCAGCCAGAGGGCAGGGGAGGCCTACAATGAGCAGTTCTTC
few,NA,TRBV19,TRBJ1-6,CASSTRFSYNSPLHF,TGTGCCAGTAGTACGCGGTTCTCCTATAATTCACCCCTCCACTTT
NA,NA,TRBV5-1,TRBJ2-3,CASSLQGNTDTQYF,TGCGCCAGCAGCTTGCAAGGAAACACAGATACGCAGTATTTT
many,TRBD2,TRBV6-2/TRBV6-3,TRBJ2-1,CASRKTGGPGEQFF,TGTGCCAGCAGAAAAACGGGGGGGCCGGGTGAGCAGTTCTTC
few,NA,TRBV12-5,TRBJ2-3,CASGLAPGRNTDTQYF,TGTGCTAGTGGTTTGGCTCCGGGACGCAACACAGATACGCAGTATTTT
few,TRBD1,TRBV5-1,TRBJ1-4,CASSFIQGASEKLFF,TGCGCCAGCAGCTTTATCCAGGGGGCAAGTGAAAAACTGTTTTTT
NA,TRBD2,TRBV20-1,TRBJ2-3,CSARERGGMVDTQYF,TGCAGTGCTAGAGAGCGGGGGGGCATGGTAGATACGCAGTATTTT
few,NA,TRBV6-5,TRBJ1-6,CASSYSWILNSPLHF,TGTGCCAGCAGTTACTCTTGGATTCTCAATTCACCCCTCCACTTT
NA,TRBD1,TRBV15,TRBJ1-5,CATRPGWDRGPDQPQHF,TGTGCCACCAGACCCGGATGGGACAGGGGTCCCGATCAGCCCCAGCATTTT
NA,TRBD2,TRBV9,TRBJ2-1,CASSVVERGEAEQFF,TGTGCCAGCAGCGTAGTTGAGCGGGGGGAGGCGGAGCAGTTCTTC
few,TRBD2,TRBV29-1,TRBJ2-1,CSVWGGPYNEQFF,TGCAGCGTTTGGGGGGGTCCCTACAATGAGCAGTTCTTC
few,NA,TRBV6-2/TRBV6-3,TRBJ1-2,CASSYPRSEIYGYTF,TGTGCCAGCAGTTACCCCAGATCCGAGATTTATGGCTACACCTTC
NA,TRBD1,TRBV7-9,TRBJ1-1,CASTKDRVNTEAFF,TGTGCCAGCACCAAAGACAGGGTGAACACTGAAGCTTTCTTT
few,NA,TRBV29-1,TRBJ1-1,CSVRMNTEAFF,TGCAGCGTACGAATGAACACTGAAGCTTTCTTT
NA,NA,TRBV19,TRBJ1-5,CASSIDTGRFPQHF,TGTGCCAGTAGTATTGACACCGGGAGGTTTCCCCAGCATTTT
few,NA,TRBV20-1,TRBJ1-2,CSAGAVGYTF,TGCAGTGCCGGGGCGGTAGGCTACACCTTC
many,NA,TRBV5-1,TRBJ2-3,CASSLVPGADTQYF,TGCGCCAGCAGCCTGGTACCGGGGGCAGATACGCAGTATTTT
many,NA,TRBV7-2,TRBJ2-5,CASSLMVAGETQYF,TGTGCCAGCAGCTTAATGGTGGCGGGGGAGACCCAGTACTTC
few,NA,TRBV4-2,TRBJ2-3,CASSQDPGYVSDTQYF,TGTGCCAGCAGCCAAGATCCTGGATACGTCTCAGATACGCAGTATTTT
NA,NA,TRBV30,TRBJ1-2,CAWISARVNYGYTF,TGTGCCTGGATCTCGGCCAGGGTGAACTATGGCTACACCTTC
few,NA,TRBV5-4,TRBJ2-6,CASSLEERAGANVLTF,TGTGCCAGCAGCTTGGAAGAGAGGGCTGGGGCCAACGTCCTGACTTTC
many,NA,TRBV3-1,TRBJ2-5,CASSPGTDGRTQYF,TGTGCCAGCAGCCCCGGGACTGACGGGAGGACCCAGTACTTC
few,NA,TRBV15,TRBJ2-5,CATSVDSTETHYF,TGTGCCACCAGCGTGGACAGTACGGAGACCCATTACTTC
NA,TRBD1,TRBV4-1,TRBJ1-1,CASSQVWSGTGAEAFF,TGCGCCAGCAGCCAAGTGTGGTCTGGGACAGGTGCTGAAGCTTTCTTT
once,NA,TRBV6-5,TRBJ1-6,CASSYNRANSPLHF,TGTGCCAGCAGCTACAACAGGGCCAATTCACCCCTCCACTTT
few,NA,TRBV19,TRBJ1-1,CASRGLGTEAFF,TGTGCCAGTAGAGGACTGGGCACTGAAGCTTTCTTT
NA,NA,TRBV5-5,TRBJ2-5,CASPGINEETQYF,TGTGCCAGCCCGGGGATTAATGAAGAGACCCAGTACTTC
NA,NA,TRBV9,TRBJ2-3,CASSVAPAGNTDTQYF,TGTGCCAGCAGCGTAGCCCCCGCAGGTAACACAGATACGCAGTATTTT
NA,TRBD1,TRBV20-1,TRBJ2-2,CSALQGDTGELFF,TGCAGTGCTCTACAGGGGGACACCGGGGAGCTGTTTTTT
few,NA,TRBV5-4,TRBJ1-5,CASSLDRAVVQPQHF,TGTGCCAGCAGCTTGGACAGGGCGGTAGTTCAGCCCCAGCATTTT
NA,NA,TRBV7-9,TRBJ2-3,CASSLLSTDTQYF,TGTGCCAGCAGCTTATTAAGCACAGATACGCAGTATTTT
few,NA,TRBV7-2,TRBJ2-6,CASSLVRVRANVLTF,TGTGCCAGCAGCTTAGTCAGGGTTAGGGCCAACGTCCTGACTTTC
few,TRBD2,TRBV6-5,TRBJ2-1,CASRIGLASDEQFF,TGTGCCAGCAGGATTGGACTAGCGAGCGATGAGCAGTTCTTC